Below are 24 T cell receptor beta chains sequenced from a single sample in a study of cytomegalovirus exposure and HLA in healthy donors. Use of 60 Vbeta and 13 Jbeta primers characterized the PCR. Libraries were prepared by immunoSEQ multiplex PCR; TCRdb keeps only in-frame clonotypes and omits some of them. The table shows about 190,000 clones, with around 80% occurring only once. The source material was PBMCs. All receptors derive from a male donor in good health and CMV-seronegative.

Note on this clone: One end of the junction does not line up with germline, which may come from a read error. V usage is TRBV7-9 and J usage is TRBJ2-2, with 9 positions matching TRBD1. Germline-derived CDR1 and CDR2 are SEHNR and FQNEAQ (reference sequence). This CDR3 is built from 16 residues. The CDR3 here is CSSSLIGTGHTGELFF. As DNA, the CDR3 is TGTTCCAGCAGCTTAATAGGGACAGGGCACACCGGGGAGCTGTTTTTT.

The rearrangement uses TRBV6-5 and TRBJ2-5, with D tentatively TRBD2 (6 bases). The DNA end favors TRBJ2-7, so the J call may be wrong. The CDR3 loop spans 15 amino acids. In germline, CDR1 is MNHEY, CDR2 SVGAGI. CDR3: CASSRGLRSSYEQYF. CDR3 coding DNA: TGTGCCAGCAGCCGGGGACTCAGGAGCTCCTACGAGCAGTACTTC.

The chain couples TRBV19 to TRBJ1-1; D is ambiguous. Deletions cut 0 bases from V and 1 base from J, with 9 bases between. Germline CDR1 and CDR2: LNHDA and SQIVND (reference sequence). The CDR3 runs to 15 residues. The CDR3 protein is CASSIEPGKNTEAFF. Written as DNA, the CDR3 is TGTGCCAGTAGTATAGAGCCGGGGAAGAACACTGAAGCTTTCTTT. Together with reference TRBV19 and TRBJ1-1, the CDR3 gives the full variable domain: DGGITQSPKYLFRKEGQNVTLSCEQNLNHDAMYWYRQDPGQGLRLIYYSQIVNDFQKGDIAEGYSVSREKKESFPLTVTSAQKNPTAFYLCASSIEPGKNTEAFFGQGTRLTVV.

Here the CDR3 DNA reads TGCAGCGTTGCCCTACAGATCACCAGCTCCTACAATGAGCAGTTCTTC. As protein: CSVALQITSSYNEQFF. The gene calls are TRBV29-1 and TRBJ2-1; D gene unclear. Trimming took 4 bases from V and 0 from J, leaving 16 bases between them. The CDR3 contains 16 residues. Germline loops: CDR1 SQVTM, CDR2 ANQGSEA.

The chain joins TRBV5-4 to TRBJ2-6; D is ambiguous. Germline V gene data show CDR1 as SGHNT and CDR2 as YYREEE (reference sequence). V was shortened by 0 bases and J by 0 bases, with 4 bases between the two germline ends. CDR3 length equals 15 residues. Here the CDR3 reads CASSLGHSGANVLTF. DNA of the CDR3: TGTGCCAGCAGCTTGGGGCACTCTGGGGCCAACGTCCTGACTTTC.

This chain links TRBV5-1 with TRBJ2-7, with TRBD2 matching over 8 bases. The CDR3 consists of 15 residues. Germline V gene data show CDR1 as SGHRS and CDR2 as YFSETQ. V shed 4 bases, J shed 3 bases, and the junction held 9 bases outside the gene matches. DNA of the CDR3: TGCGCCAGCAGCCCTGGGACTAGAACAAGCTACGAGCAGTACTTC. It yields the protein CASSPGTRTSYEQYF.

V is TRBV11-3 and J is TRBJ2-2; TRBD1 is a possible D gene (5 bases). There are 15 residues in the CDR3. Germline V CDR1 and CDR2: SGHNT, YENEEA. With 5 bases removed from V and 0 bases from J, the gap between germline ends came to 10 bases. Written as DNA, the CDR3 is TGTGCCAGCAGCCCGACAGACTCGAACACCGGGGAGCTGTTTTTT. Amino acids: CASSPTDSNTGELFF. The full variable domain, completed using reference TRBV11-3 and TRBJ2-2, is EAGVVQSPRYKIIEKKQPVAFWCNPISGHNTLYWYLQNLGQGPELLIRYENEEAVDDSQLPKDRFSAERLKGVDSTLKIQPAELGDSAVYLCASSPTDSNTGELFFGEGSRLTVL.

This chain uses TRBV7-2 with TRBJ2-3, with 10 nucleotides matching TRBD2. Germline CDR1 is SGHTA and CDR2 is FQGNSA. The CDR3 has 17 residues. V lost 6 bases, J lost 1 base, and 10 bases stayed unmatched. CDR3: CASRPIAGGSGTDTQYF. The CDR3 DNA reads as TGTGCCAGCAGACCTATAGCGGGAGGATCCGGCACAGATACGCAGTATTTT.

This chain uses TRBV6-6 with TRBJ1-2; D not resolved. This CDR3 contains 13 residues. Germline V lookup: CDR1 MNHNY, CDR2 SVGAGI (reference sequence). V gave up 7 bases and J gave up 0 bases, with 9 bases separating them. CDR3 bases: TGTGCCAGCACCAACGGGGCTAACTATGGCTACACCTTC. Translating gives CASTNGANYGYTF.

V gene TRBV7-2 combines with J gene TRBJ2-2; TRBD2 matches 11 bases. Germline V gene data show CDR1 as SGHTA and CDR2 as FQGNSA. The CDR3 extends over 17 amino acids. With V trimmed by 2 bases and J by 7 bases, 9 bases remained unmatched. The CDR3: CASSLSIAGGPGGELFF. The CDR3, as DNA: TGTGCCAGCAGCTTATCCATAGCGGGGGGGCCGGGCGGGGAGCTGTTTTTT. Variable domain in full (rest from reference TRBV7-2 and TRBJ2-2): GAGVSQSPSNKVTEKGKDVELRCDPISGHTALYWYRQSLGQGLEFLIYFQGNSAPDKSGLPSDRFSAERTGGSVSTLTIQRTQQEDSAVYLCASSLSIAGGPGGELFFGEGSRLTVL.

The chain links TRBV4-2 to TRBJ1-4; D may be TRBD1 (5 bases). The CDR3 consists of 17 residues. V shed 0 bases and J shed 7 bases, with 18 bases lying between them. Germline V lookup: CDR1 LGHNA, CDR2 YNFKEQ. The DNA for the CDR3 is TGTGCCAGCAGCCAAGACCCCCTTGGGGCCTGGAGTGAAAAACTGTTTTTT. Protein sequence: CASSQDPLGAWSEKLFF.

This clone was found a few times. This chain joins TRBV5-5 and TRBJ1-3; tentatively, D is TRBD1 (5 bases). This CDR3 is 12 amino acids long. V was shortened by 2 bases and J by 8 bases, with 8 bases between the two germline ends. Per the germline V gene, CDR1 is SGHKS and CDR2 is YYEKEE (reference sequence). The CDR3 loop is CASSFGGDTIYF. The CDR3 DNA follows: TGTGCCAGCAGCTTTGGGGGGGACACCATATATTTT.

The chain carries TRBV2 and TRBJ2-1, with 8 bases fitting TRBD2. V was clipped by 10 bases and J by 7 bases; unmatched bases: 6. This CDR3 contains 12 residues. From germline, CDR1 is SNHLY and CDR2 FYNNEI. DNA for the CDR3: TGTGCCACGGGACTAGGAATGAATGAGCAGTTCTTC. As protein: CATGLGMNEQFF.

In its sample, this clone was seen a few times. The chain recombines TRBV28 with TRBJ2-1; D perhaps matches TRBD1 (6 bases). From germline, CDR1 is MDHEN and CDR2 SYDVKM. The CDR3 spans 15 residues. The V end lost 2 bases, the J end lost 3 bases, and 11 bases lay between the germline ends. This chain's CDR3 is CASSLPDRVYNEQFF. The DNA of the CDR3 is TGTGCCAGCAGTTTACCGGACAGAGTCTACAATGAGCAGTTCTTC.

The chain employs TRBV9 and TRBJ2-7, with D possibly matching TRBD1 (5 bases). Trimming shortened V by 4 bases and J by 4 bases, and 9 bases separated the two germline ends. In germline, CDR1 is SGDLS, CDR2 YYNGEE. This CDR3 has 12 amino acids. The CDR3 reads CASSTPGYEQYF. The CDR3 DNA is TGTGCCAGCAGCACCCCAGGGTACGAGCAGTACTTC.

This clone was seen more than once but under ten times. This rearrangement joins TRBV6-6 to TRBJ1-5; possible D gene TRBD1, 6 bases. Germline CDR1 MNHNY, CDR2 SVGAGI (reference sequence). V lost 6 bases and J 3 bases, leaving 15 bases between the germline ends. The CDR3 is made up of 15 amino acids. The CDR3: CASRITGHPNQPQHF. The CDR3 DNA follows: TGTGCCAGCAGGATAACAGGGCACCCCAATCAGCCCCAGCATTTT.

V usage is TRBV28 and J usage is TRBJ2-2; TRBD2 aligns across 8 bases. Looked up from germline, CDR1 is MDHEN and CDR2 is SYDVKM. Trimming at V came to 5 bases and at J to 7 bases, leaving 9 bases not matched to a gene. CDR3 length: 15 amino acids. CDR3 sequence (DNA): TGTGCCAGCAGTGGACTGACCGGGGGGGGCGGGGAGCTGTTTTTT. It codes for CASSGLTGGGGELFF.

About this clone itself: One end of the junction fails to match germline, which may point to a read error. This rearrangement joins TRBV25-1 to TRBJ1-2; D possibly corresponds to TRBD1 (5 bases). The germline CDR1 and CDR2 sequences are MGHDK and SYGVNS. The CDR3 is 15 residues long. The CDR3 loop is CASSPKGSWGYGYPF. The CDR3 nucleotides read TGTGCCAGCAGTCCAAAGGGGTCTTGGGGCTATGGCTACCCCTTC.

V and J are TRBV6-5 and TRBJ1-5; 7 positions match TRBD1. The germline V gene has CDR1 MNHEY and CDR2 SVGAGI. The CDR3 totals 15 residues. V gave up 5 bases and J gave up 6 bases; unmatched junction bases: 10. CDR3 amino acids: CASSQGGAVGQPQHF. The CDR3 coding sequence is TGTGCCAGCAGTCAAGGGGGCGCAGTCGGTCAGCCCCAGCATTTT.

This chain uses TRBV6-5 with TRBJ2-7, with 11 positions matching TRBD1. V trimming: 4 bases; J trimming: 3 bases; junction bases outside the gene matches: 8. The germline gives CDR1 MNHEY, CDR2 SVGAGI. The CDR3 extends over 16 amino acids. The CDR3 here is CASSSRAGQGVYEQYF. The CDR3 coding sequence is TGTGCCAGCAGTTCGAGAGCGGGACAGGGGGTCTACGAGCAGTACTTC.

The V call is TRBV7-9, the J call TRBJ2-7; possible D gene TRBD1, 6 bases. V lost 5 bases and J lost 2, with 16 bases in between. Looked up from germline, CDR1 is SEHNR and CDR2 is FQNEAQ (reference sequence). The CDR3 runs 15 residues. The CDR3, as DNA: TGTGCCAGCAGCCCACGACAGGTTGTAGCCTACGAGCAGTACTTC. Its translation: CASSPRQVVAYEQYF.

The V gene is TRBV9, the J gene TRBJ2-3; perhaps TRBD1 as D (6 bases). This CDR3 comprises 13 residues. The germline gives CDR1 SGDLS, CDR2 YYNGEE. The V end lost 2 bases, the J end lost 8 bases, and 12 bases lay between the germline ends. CDR3: CASSVRQESTQYF. The DNA for the CDR3 is TGTGCCAGCAGCGTGAGACAGGAGAGTACGCAGTATTTT.

This rearrangement joins TRBV7-8 to TRBJ2-5, with TRBD2 matching 8 bases. The length of the CDR3 is 16 residues. CDR1 and CDR2 from the germline V gene are SGHVS and FQNEAQ. Trimming cost V 1 base and J 4 bases; bases outside gene matches: 8. This CDR3 is CASSLGPGLGLETQYF. For the CDR3, the DNA is TGTGCCAGCAGCTTAGGGCCGGGACTAGGTTTAGAGACCCAGTACTTC.

This clone appeared a single time. CDR3 protein: CASSKTSTNYGYTF. The CDR3 DNA reads TGTGCCAGCAGTAAGACAAGCACTAACTATGGCTACACCTTC. The chain joins TRBV6-5 to TRBJ1-2, with D uncertain. The V and J ends lost 5 bases and 0 bases respectively, with 10 bases between them. CDR3 length equals 14 residues. CDR1 MNHEY and CDR2 SVGAGI come from the germline V gene.